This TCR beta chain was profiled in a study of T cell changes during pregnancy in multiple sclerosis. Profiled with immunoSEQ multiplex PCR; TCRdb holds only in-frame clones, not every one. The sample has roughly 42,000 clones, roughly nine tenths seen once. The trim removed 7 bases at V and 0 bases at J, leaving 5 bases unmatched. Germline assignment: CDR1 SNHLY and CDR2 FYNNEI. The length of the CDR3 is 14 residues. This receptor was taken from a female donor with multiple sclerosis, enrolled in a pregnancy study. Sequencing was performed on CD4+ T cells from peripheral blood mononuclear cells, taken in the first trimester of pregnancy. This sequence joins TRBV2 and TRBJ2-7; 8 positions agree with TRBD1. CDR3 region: CASKTDRASYEQYF. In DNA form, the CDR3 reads TGTGCCAGCAAAACGGACAGGGCCTCCTACGAGCAGTACTTC.